The 18 T cell receptor beta chains listed next were all sequenced from one sample in a study of blood T cell repertoires in COVID-19. Clones were sequenced by immunoSEQ multiplex PCR, and TCRdb holds only the in-frame ones, with some missing. Found here are 300,000 to 500,000 clones, around 87% of them singletons; the top ten hold 0.95% to 1%. Source material: PBMCs or T cells enriched from blood (not recorded which). The receptors come from a woman aged 30 to 39 with acute COVID-19.

V is TRBV7-3 and J is TRBJ1-3; 9 nucleotides agree with TRBD1. Looked up from germline, CDR1 is SGHTA and CDR2 is FQGTGA. Trimming took 0 bases from V and 4 from J; bases not matched to a gene: 7. CDR3 length equals 17 residues. CDR3 in DNA: TGTGCCAGCAGCTTAACCGGGTGGACAGGGGACGGAAACACCATATATTTT. Its translation: CASSLTGWTGDGNTIYF.

This chain links TRBV6-2 or TRBV6-3 with TRBJ2-2; TRBD2 agrees at 7 bases. The germline V gene encodes CDR1 MNHEY and CDR2 SVGEGT. Germline trimming cut 2 bases from V and 5 bases from J; bases unmatched to any gene: 11. The CDR3 has 17 residues. The CDR3 protein is CASSYPLAGETTGELFF. In DNA form, the CDR3 reads TGTGCCAGCAGTTACCCCCTTGCGGGGGAGACTACCGGGGAGCTGTTTTTT.

The chain couples TRBV9 to TRBJ1-4; 8 bases map to TRBD1. The CDR3 runs to 15 residues. V lost 4 bases, J lost 7 bases, and 9 bases stayed unmatched. The germline gives CDR1 SGDLS, CDR2 YYNGEE. CDR3 coding DNA: TGTGCCAGCAGCAAAAGGACAGGGCTTACTGAAAAACTGTTTTTT. Residues: CASSKRTGLTEKLFF.

The rearrangement joins TRBV5-1 to TRBJ2-1; D possibly corresponds to TRBD2 (5 bases). The V gene lost 0 bases and the J gene lost 0 bases, with 10 bases spanning the gap. The CDR3 runs 16 residues. The germline V gene encodes CDR1 SGHRS and CDR2 YFSETQ. The CDR3 bases are TGCGCCAGCAGCTTGGTTGGGGAGAGCTCCTACAATGAGCAGTTCTTC. This sequence encodes CASSLVGESSYNEQFF.

This clone occurred once. The genes are TRBV6-1 and TRBJ1-1; 7 positions match TRBD1. The CDR3 contains 14 residues. The V segment lost 2 bases and the J segment 11 bases; nucleotides outside the gene matches: 11. The germline V gene encodes CDR1 MNHNS and CDR2 SASEGT. The CDR3 here is CASSEYARGTPAFF. As DNA, the CDR3 is TGTGCCAGCAGTGAATACGCCAGGGGGACTCCCGCTTTCTTT.

The chain recombines TRBV12-3 or TRBV12-4 with TRBJ1-1, with D perhaps TRBD1 (6 bases). V lost 8 bases, J lost 3 bases, and 13 bases lay in between. The CDR3 has 13 amino acids. The CDR3, as DNA: TGTGCCAGCTCACAGGGAGGGGACACTGAAGCTTTCTTT. Translated: CASSQGGDTEAFF.

This clone was observed a single time. The rearrangement links TRBV9 to TRBJ2-2, with 7 bases that match TRBD2. Germline loops: CDR1 SGDLS, CDR2 YYNGEE. The V gene end was trimmed by 0 bases and the J gene end by 5 bases; junction bases not matched to a gene: 4. This CDR3 has 15 amino acids. CDR3 sequence reads: CASSVVGGMTGELFF. CDR3 sequence (DNA): TGTGCCAGCAGCGTAGTCGGGGGGATGACCGGGGAGCTGTTTTTT. The variable domain in full, with the rest retrieved from reference TRBV9 and TRBJ2-2, is DSGVTQTPKHLITATGQRVTLRCSPRSGDLSVYWYQQSLDQGLQFLIQYYNGEERAKGNILERFSAQQFPDLHSELNLSSLELGDSALYFCASSVVGGMTGELFFGEGSRLTVL.

The rearrangement joins TRBV3-1 (or the pseudogene TRBV3-2) to TRBJ2-1; maybe TRBD1 (5 bases). There are 16 residues in the CDR3. V was shortened by 1 base and J by 3 bases, with 13 bases between the two germline ends. The germline V gene has CDR1 LGHDT and CDR2 YNNKEL (reference sequence). CDR3: CASSQGSRVRYNEQFF. In DNA, the CDR3 is TGTGCCAGCAGCCAAGGGTCCAGGGTTCGCTACAATGAGCAGTTCTTC.

This chain joins TRBV6-5 and TRBJ1-5, with D possibly matching TRBD1 (6 bases). Per germline, CDR1 MNHEY and CDR2 SVGAGI. CDR3 size: 15 residues. Trimming took off 5 bases at V and 7 bases at J, with 18 bases between the two ends. CDR3 sequence reads: CASSPIQGVGQPQHF. The CDR3 DNA reads as TGTGCCAGCAGTCCCATACAGGGTGTCGGGCAGCCCCAGCATTTT.

The V call is TRBV5-1, the J call TRBJ2-5; TRBD2 aligns across 8 bases. After removal of 0 bases from V and 2 bases from J, the junction contained 9 bases not matched to a gene. This CDR3 has 17 residues. CDR1 SGHRS and CDR2 YFSETQ come from the germline V gene. CDR3 coding DNA: TGCGCCAGCAGCTTGGGGCCAGGACTAGCCTCACAAGAGACCCAGTACTTC. Its protein is CASSLGPGLASQETQYF.

The V call is TRBV18, the J call TRBJ2-2; maybe TRBD1 (5 bases). The CDR3 totals 15 residues. Trimming took 3 bases from V and 3 from J, leaving 11 bases between them. The germline V gene encodes CDR1 KGHSH and CDR2 LQKENI. The CDR3 nucleotides are TGTGCCAGCTCACCGAGACAGTTGGACACCGGGGAGCTGTTTTTT. It codes for CASSPRQLDTGELFF. Together with reference TRBV18 and TRBJ2-2, the CDR3 gives the full variable domain: NAGVMQNPRHLVRRRGQEARLRCSPMKGHSHVYWYRQLPEEGLKFMVYLQKENIIDESGMPKERFSAEFPKEGPSILRIQQVVRGDSAAYFCASSPRQLDTGELFFGEGSRLTVL.

Written as DNA, the CDR3 is TGTGCCAGCAGCTTAGAACAGGGTGGTTACGAGCAGTACTTC. Translated: CASSLEQGGYEQYF. This chain uses TRBV7-2 with TRBJ2-7, with D perhaps TRBD1 (6 bases). Trimming left V 1 base short and J 4 bases short, with 11 bases between. The CDR3 length is 14 residues. CDR1 and CDR2 from the germline V gene are SGHTA and FQGNSA.

This chain connects TRBV5-4 to TRBJ2-1; TRBD2 is a possible D gene (5 bases). Germline CDR1 is SGHNT and CDR2 is YYREEE (reference sequence). Trimming removed 5 bases at V and 0 bases at J, with 15 bases between. The CDR3 extends over 16 amino acids. The CDR3 DNA is TGTGCCAGCAGTCCGTCGCGGGCAAGCTCCTACAATGAGCAGTTCTTC. Protein product: CASSPSRASSYNEQFF.

The chain joins TRBV12-3 or TRBV12-4 to TRBJ1-2; no clear D gene. The CDR3 consists of 13 residues. V was cut by 3 bases and J by 10 bases, with 15 bases left in between. Here the CDR3 DNA reads TGTGCCAGCAGTTTCGGCGGGCGTCGGGACTACACCTTC. This sequence encodes CASSFGGRRDYTF.

The rearrangement uses TRBV7-9 and TRBJ1-6; no definite D call. In germline, CDR1 is SEHNR, CDR2 FQNEAQ (reference sequence). V lost 2 bases and J 0 bases, leaving 5 bases between the germline ends. The CDR3 totals 15 residues. CDR3 residues: CASSLSSSYNSPLHF. CDR3 DNA: TGTGCCAGCAGCTTATCCAGCTCCTATAATTCACCCCTCCACTTT.

The chain uses TRBV6-5 and TRBJ2-2, with a weak D call TRBD1 (6 bases). Trimming took 7 bases from V and 6 from J, leaving 15 bases between them. CDR3 length equals 14 residues. Germline CDR1 reads MNHEY; CDR2 reads SVGAGI. CDR3: CASIGTQGAGELFF. CDR3 nucleotide sequence: TGTGCCAGCATCGGGACACAAGGCGCCGGGGAGCTGTTTTTT.

V gene TRBV24-1 combines with J gene TRBJ1-3, with 7 bases lining up with TRBD1. The junction had 2 bases not matched to a gene; V was cut back by 3 bases and J by 4 bases. The CDR3 has 14 amino acids. Germline V gene sequence: CDR1 KGHDR, CDR2 SFDVKD. CDR3 amino acids: CATSDTGVGNTIYF. The CDR3 DNA reads TGTGCCACCAGTGATACAGGGGTCGGAAACACCATATATTTT.

The chain uses TRBV30 and TRBJ1-2, with D perhaps matching TRBD1 (6 bases). Germline lookup yields CDR1 GTSNPN and CDR2 SVGIG (reference sequence). This CDR3 is built from 15 residues. V shed 0 bases and J shed 7 bases, with 18 bases lying between them. Written as DNA, the CDR3 is TGTGCCTGGAGTGTACGTGGGGGCTACCGGCTTGGCTACACCTTC. Translation: CAWSVRGGYRLGYTF.